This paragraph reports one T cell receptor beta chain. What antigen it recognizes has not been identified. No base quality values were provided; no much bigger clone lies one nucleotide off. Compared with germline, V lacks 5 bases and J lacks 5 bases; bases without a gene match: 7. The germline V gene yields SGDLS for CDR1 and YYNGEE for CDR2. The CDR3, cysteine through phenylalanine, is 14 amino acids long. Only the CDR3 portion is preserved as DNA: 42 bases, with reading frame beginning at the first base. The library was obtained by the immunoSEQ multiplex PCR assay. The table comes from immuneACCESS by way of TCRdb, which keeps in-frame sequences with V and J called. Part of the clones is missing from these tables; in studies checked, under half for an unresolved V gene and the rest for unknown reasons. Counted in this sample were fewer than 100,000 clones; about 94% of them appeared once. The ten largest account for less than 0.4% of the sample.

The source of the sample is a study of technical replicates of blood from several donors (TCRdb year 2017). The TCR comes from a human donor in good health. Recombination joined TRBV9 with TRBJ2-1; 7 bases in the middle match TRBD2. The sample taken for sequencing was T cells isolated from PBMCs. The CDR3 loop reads CASRGGGADNEQFF. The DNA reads TGTGCCAGCAGGGGGGGAGGGGCAGACAATGAGCAGTTCTTC.